Here is one T cell receptor (beta chain) with its context. Participant age was roughly 18 to 90 years, and participants resided in about two dozen US areas. The CDR3 is 15 residues long. V dropped 0 bases and J dropped 5; count of bases not matched to a gene: 3. CDR1 is SGHNT, CDR2 YYREEE, per germline (reference sequence). Sequenced by immunoSEQ multiplex PCR; TCRdb stores in-frame clones only, minus some. The table lists over 200,000 clones, approximately 89% of them singletons. The data belong to a study of blood T cell repertoires in COVID-19. At the level of the study: From T cells, B-cell-depleted T cells, or PBMCs came the material, which was cDNA or gDNA.

This clonotype was obtained from a woman in her 30s with acute COVID-19. Sequencing was done on a sample of PBMCs or T cells enriched from blood (not recorded which). The chain recombines TRBV5-4 with TRBJ1-1, with 11 positions matching TRBD1. CDR3 DNA sequence: TGTGCCAGCAGCTTGGCCGGGACAGGGGGAACTGAAGCTTTCTTT. This gives the protein CASSLAGTGGTEAFF.